This TCR beta chain was documented in a study of molecular identifiers for immune sequencing clone quantification. Study observations and caveats: Effector cells had over 99% of their molecules in clones above 20 RNA copies, while naive cells had under 1%.

Using its own MiXCR run on the PCR reads, TCRdb lists one record per CDR3 protein. This sample has about 640,000 distinct CDR3 sequences, with 15% to 20% found just once. Trimming took off 3 bases at V and 2 bases at J, with 8 bases between the two ends. CDR3 size: 13 residues. CDR1 is LGHNA, CDR2 YSLEER, per germline. This clonotype has a count of ten or more. Its antigen is not known. The sequencing sample was made of naive CD8+ T cells from blood, with Jurkat cell RNA spiked in. Documented subset: FACS-sorted CD8+CD4-CCR7+CD45RA+ naive T cells. The rearrangement joins TRBV4-3 to TRBJ2-7; the D is unclear. The sequence came from a human donor in good health. Some libraries in this study had Jurkat cell RNA spiked in. The CDR3 loop reads CASSQRLTYEQYF. Written as DNA, the CDR3 is TGCGCCAGCAGCCAGCGGCTTACCTACGAGCAGTACTTC.